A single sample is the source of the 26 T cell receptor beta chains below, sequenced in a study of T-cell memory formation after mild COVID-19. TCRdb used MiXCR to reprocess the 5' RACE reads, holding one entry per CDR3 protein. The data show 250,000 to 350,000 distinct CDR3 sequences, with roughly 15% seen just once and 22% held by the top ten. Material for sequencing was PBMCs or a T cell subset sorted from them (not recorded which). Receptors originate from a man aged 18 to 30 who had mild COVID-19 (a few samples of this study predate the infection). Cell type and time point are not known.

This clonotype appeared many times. Here the CDR3 reads CASSSLSGDKNIQYF. The CDR3 bases are TGCGCCAGCAGCTCCCTCTCGGGAGACAAAAACATTCAGTACTTC. The V call is TRBV5-1, the J call TRBJ2-4, with D tentatively TRBD2 (6 bases). The CDR3 is 15 amino acids. Germline V gene lookup returns CDR1 SGHRS and CDR2 YFSETQ. Trimming took off 3 bases at V and 3 bases at J, with 13 bases between the two ends.

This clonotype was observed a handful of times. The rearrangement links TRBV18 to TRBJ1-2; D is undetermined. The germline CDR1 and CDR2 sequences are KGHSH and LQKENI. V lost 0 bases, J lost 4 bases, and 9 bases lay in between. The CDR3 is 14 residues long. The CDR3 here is CASSPPSEAYGYTF. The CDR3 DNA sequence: TGTGCCAGCTCACCACCGAGCGAAGCCTATGGCTACACCTTC.

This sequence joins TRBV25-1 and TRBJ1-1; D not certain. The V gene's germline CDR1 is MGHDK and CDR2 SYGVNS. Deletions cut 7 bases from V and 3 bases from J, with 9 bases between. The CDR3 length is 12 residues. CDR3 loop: CASKDRYTEAFF. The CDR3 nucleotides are TGTGCCAGCAAAGACCGATACACTGAAGCTTTCTTT.

The CDR3 nucleotides are TGTGCCAGCTGTCGGGGGGGAGGAACTGAAGCTTTCTTT. This codes for CASCRGGGTEAFF. The chain joins TRBV7-8 to TRBJ1-1; D may be TRBD1 (5 bases). This CDR3 is built from 13 residues. V dropped 8 bases and J dropped 5 bases, with 15 bases sitting between them. Germline V gene lookup returns CDR1 SGHVS and CDR2 FQNEAQ.

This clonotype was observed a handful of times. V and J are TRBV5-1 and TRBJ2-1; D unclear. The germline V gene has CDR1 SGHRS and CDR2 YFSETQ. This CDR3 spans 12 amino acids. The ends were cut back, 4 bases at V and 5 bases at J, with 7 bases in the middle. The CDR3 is CASSKTNNEQFF. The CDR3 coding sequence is TGCGCCAGCAGCAAAACAAACAATGAGCAGTTCTTC.

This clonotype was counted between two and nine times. CDR3 residues: CASSQVQEETQYF. CDR3 nucleotides: TGCGCCAGCAGCCAAGTTCAAGAAGAGACCCAGTACTTC. The chain employs TRBV4-1 and TRBJ2-5, with D unclear. There are 13 residues in the CDR3. The V gene lost 1 base and the J gene lost 3 bases, with 6 bases spanning the gap. The germline V gene encodes CDR1 MGHRA and CDR2 YSYEKL.

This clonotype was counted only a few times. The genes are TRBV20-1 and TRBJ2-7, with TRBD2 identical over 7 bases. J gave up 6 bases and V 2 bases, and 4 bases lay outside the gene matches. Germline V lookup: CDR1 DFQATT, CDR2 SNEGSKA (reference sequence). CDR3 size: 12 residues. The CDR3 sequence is CSARTSAGEQYF. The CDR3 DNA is TGCAGTGCTAGAACTAGCGCGGGCGAGCAGTACTTC.

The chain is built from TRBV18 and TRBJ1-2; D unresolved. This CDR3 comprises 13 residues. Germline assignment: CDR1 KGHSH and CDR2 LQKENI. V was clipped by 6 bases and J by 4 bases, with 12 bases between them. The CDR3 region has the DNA TGTGCCAGCTCGTCAGAGGAGTCCTATGGCTACACCTTC. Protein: CASSSEESYGYTF.

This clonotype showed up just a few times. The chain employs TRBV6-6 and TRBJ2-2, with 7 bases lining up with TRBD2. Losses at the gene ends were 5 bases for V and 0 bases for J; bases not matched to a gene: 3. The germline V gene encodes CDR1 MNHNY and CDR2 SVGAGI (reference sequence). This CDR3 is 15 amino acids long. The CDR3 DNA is TGTGCCAGCAGTAATCTAGCGGCGAACACCGGGGAGCTGTTTTTT. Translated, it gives CASSNLAANTGELFF.

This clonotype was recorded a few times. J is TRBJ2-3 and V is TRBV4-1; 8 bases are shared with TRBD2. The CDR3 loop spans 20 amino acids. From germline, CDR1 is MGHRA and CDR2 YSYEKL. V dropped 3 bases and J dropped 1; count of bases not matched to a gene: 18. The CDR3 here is CASSHRGGLDLPHRTDTQYF. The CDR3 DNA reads TGCGCCAGCAGCCACCGAGGGGGACTAGATCTCCCCCATCGCACAGATACGCAGTATTTT.

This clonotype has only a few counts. CDR3 residues: CASSRQGVTEAFF. CDR3 nucleotide sequence: TGTGCCAGCAGCCGCCAGGGGGTCACTGAAGCTTTCTTT. The V gene is TRBV6-2 or TRBV6-3, the J gene TRBJ1-1; 7 bases are a match to TRBD1. The CDR3 spans 13 residues. After removal of 6 bases from V and 4 bases from J, the junction contained 5 bases not matched to a gene. Germline V gene data show CDR1 as MNHEY and CDR2 as SVGEGT.

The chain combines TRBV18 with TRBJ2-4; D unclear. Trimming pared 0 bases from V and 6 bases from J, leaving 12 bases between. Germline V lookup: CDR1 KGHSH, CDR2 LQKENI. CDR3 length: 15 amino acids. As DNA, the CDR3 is TGTGCCAGCTCACCACCGAATGCCGAGCCAAACATTCAGTACTTC. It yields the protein CASSPPNAEPNIQYF.

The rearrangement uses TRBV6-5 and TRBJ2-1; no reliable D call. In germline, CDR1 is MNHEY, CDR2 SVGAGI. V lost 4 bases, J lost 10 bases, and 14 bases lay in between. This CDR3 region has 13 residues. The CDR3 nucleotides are TGTGCCAGCAGTTTGAGTGAGAAAGGAGAGCAGTTCTTC. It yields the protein CASSLSEKGEQFF.

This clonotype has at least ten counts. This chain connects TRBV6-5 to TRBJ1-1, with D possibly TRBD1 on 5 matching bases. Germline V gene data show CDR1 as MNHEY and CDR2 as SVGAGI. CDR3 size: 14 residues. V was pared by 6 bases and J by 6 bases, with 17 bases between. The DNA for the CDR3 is TGTGCCAGCAGATGGGGAGGGGAACTCGCTGAAGCTTTCTTT. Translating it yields CASRWGGELAEAFF.

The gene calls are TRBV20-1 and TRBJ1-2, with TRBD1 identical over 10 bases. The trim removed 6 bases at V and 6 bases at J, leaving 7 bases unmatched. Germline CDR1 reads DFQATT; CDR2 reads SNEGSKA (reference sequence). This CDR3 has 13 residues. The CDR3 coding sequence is TGCAGTGCCCCGGGACAGGGGTACGATGGCTACACCTTC. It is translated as CSAPGQGYDGYTF.

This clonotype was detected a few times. CDR3 residues: CASARGGAYNEQFF. CDR3 coding DNA: TGTGCCAGCGCTCGGGGGGGAGCCTACAATGAGCAGTTCTTC. The chain joins TRBV7-6 to TRBJ2-1; the match to TRBD2 covers 8 bases. The CDR3 contains 14 residues. V lost 8 bases, J lost 2 bases, and 5 bases stayed unmatched. CDR1 and CDR2 (germline): SGHVS, FNYEAQ.

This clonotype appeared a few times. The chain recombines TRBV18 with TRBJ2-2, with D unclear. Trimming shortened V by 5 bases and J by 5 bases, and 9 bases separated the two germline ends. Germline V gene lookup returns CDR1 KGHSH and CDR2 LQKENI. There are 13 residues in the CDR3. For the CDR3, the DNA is TGTGCCAGCTCATTTTCCGGGACCGGGGAGCTGTTTTTT. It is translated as CASSFSGTGELFF.

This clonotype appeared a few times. CDR3 sequence reads: CASRGQGKSEQYF. Written as DNA, the CDR3 is TGCGCCAGCAGAGGACAGGGGAAATCCGAGCAGTACTTC. The chain carries TRBV10-1 and TRBJ2-7; the match to TRBD1 covers 9 bases. J gave up 6 bases and V 6 bases, and 6 bases lay outside the gene matches. Germline CDR1 WNHNN, CDR2 SYGVQD (reference sequence). This CDR3 is 13 amino acids long.

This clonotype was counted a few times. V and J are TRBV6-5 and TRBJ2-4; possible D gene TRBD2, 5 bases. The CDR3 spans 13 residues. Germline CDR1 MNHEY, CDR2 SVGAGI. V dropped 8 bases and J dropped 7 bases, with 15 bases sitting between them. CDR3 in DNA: TGTGCCAGCTCAGTGAGGGTCGGGAACATTCAGTACTTC. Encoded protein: CASSVRVGNIQYF.

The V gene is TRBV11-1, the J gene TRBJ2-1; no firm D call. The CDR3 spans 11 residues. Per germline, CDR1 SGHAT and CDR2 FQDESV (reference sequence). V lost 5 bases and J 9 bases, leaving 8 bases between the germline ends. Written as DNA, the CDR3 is TGTGCCAGCAGCCTACTTAGTGAGCAGTTCTTC. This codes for CASSLLSEQFF.

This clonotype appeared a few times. CDR3 region: CASSLRGAGVNTGELFF. The CDR3 nucleotides read TGTGCCAGCAGTCTACGGGGAGCGGGGGTGAACACCGGGGAGCTGTTTTTT. J is TRBJ2-2 and V is TRBV6-1, with 8 bases identical to TRBD2. The CDR3 covers 17 residues. V lost 5 bases to trimming and J lost 1 base; unmatched junction nucleotides: 9. Germline assignment: CDR1 MNHNS and CDR2 SASEGT.

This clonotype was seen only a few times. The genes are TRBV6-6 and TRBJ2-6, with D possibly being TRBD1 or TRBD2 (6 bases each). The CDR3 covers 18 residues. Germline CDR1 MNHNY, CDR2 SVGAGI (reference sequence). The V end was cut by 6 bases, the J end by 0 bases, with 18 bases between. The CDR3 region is CASSSQGLANSGANVLTF. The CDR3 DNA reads TGTGCCAGCAGCTCACAGGGACTTGCGAACTCTGGGGCCAACGTCCTGACTTTC.

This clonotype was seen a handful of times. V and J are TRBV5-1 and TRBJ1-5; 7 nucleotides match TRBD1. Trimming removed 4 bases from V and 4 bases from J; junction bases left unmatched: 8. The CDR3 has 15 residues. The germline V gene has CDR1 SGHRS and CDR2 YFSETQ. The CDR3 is CASSVGTDPNQPQHF. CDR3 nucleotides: TGCGCCAGCAGCGTTGGGACAGATCCGAATCAGCCCCAGCATTTT.

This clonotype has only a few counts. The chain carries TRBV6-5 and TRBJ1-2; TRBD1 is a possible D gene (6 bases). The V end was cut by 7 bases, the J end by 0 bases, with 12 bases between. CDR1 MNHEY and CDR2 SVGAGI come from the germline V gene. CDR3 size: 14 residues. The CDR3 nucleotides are TGTGCCAGCACCGACAGGAATCCTAACTATGGCTACACCTTC. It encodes CASTDRNPNYGYTF.

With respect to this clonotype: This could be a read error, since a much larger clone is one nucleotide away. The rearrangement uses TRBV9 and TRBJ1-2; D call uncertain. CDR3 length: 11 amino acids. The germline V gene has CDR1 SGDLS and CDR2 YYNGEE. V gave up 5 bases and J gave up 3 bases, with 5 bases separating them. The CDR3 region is CASRRDYGYTF. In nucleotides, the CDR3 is TGTGCCAGCAGAAGGGACTATGGCTACACCTTC.

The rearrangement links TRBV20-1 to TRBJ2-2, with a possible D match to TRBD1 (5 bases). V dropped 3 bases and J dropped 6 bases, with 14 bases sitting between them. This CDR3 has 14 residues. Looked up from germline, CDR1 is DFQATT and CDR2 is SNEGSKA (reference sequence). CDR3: CSARWQGGSGELFF. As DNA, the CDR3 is TGCAGTGCTAGGTGGCAGGGCGGATCCGGGGAGCTGTTTTTT.